Below, 6 T cell receptor beta chains from the same sample are listed, as sequenced in a study of pediatric ulcerative colitis. Libraries were prepared by immunoSEQ multiplex PCR; TCRdb keeps only in-frame clonotypes and omits some of them. The repertoire includes about 5,800 clones, about 90% of them detected once, and about 2% sits in the top ten. Sequenced: blood. The receptors were sampled from a girl aged 5-17 years who was a control in a study of pediatric ulcerative colitis.

The CDR3 DNA reads as TGTGCCAGCAGCCGACAGGGCCCGAACACCGGGGAGCTGTTTTTT. This gives the protein CASSRQGPNTGELFF. The gene calls are TRBV7-9 and TRBJ2-2; TRBD1 matches at 7 bases. This CDR3 region has 15 residues. Losses at the gene ends were 5 bases for V and 0 bases for J; bases not matched to a gene: 3. The V gene's germline CDR1 is SEHNR and CDR2 FQNEAQ (reference sequence).

This clone was detected only once. The CDR3 here is CASTGLASHNEQFF. The CDR3 DNA reads as TGTGCCAGCACTGGACTAGCGAGCCACAATGAGCAGTTCTTC. The J gene is TRBJ2-1, the V gene TRBV28; 9 bases map to TRBD2. The CDR3 loop spans 14 amino acids. J lost 5 bases, V lost 7 bases, and 6 bases had no gene match. The germline CDR1 and CDR2 sequences are MDHEN and SYDVKM.

The rearrangement uses TRBV5-1 and TRBJ1-2, with D unresolved. The germline V gene has CDR1 SGHRS and CDR2 YFSETQ. The CDR3 is 15 residues long. V was pared by 0 bases and J by 4 bases, with 13 bases between. CDR3 protein: CASSLAADSFYGYTF. CDR3 nucleotide sequence: TGCGCCAGCAGCTTGGCCGCGGACTCATTCTATGGCTACACCTTC.

This clone was detected once. The V gene is TRBV2, the J gene TRBJ2-3; D call uncertain. The CDR3 covers 14 residues. Germline V CDR1 and CDR2: SNHLY, FYNNEI. Between the trimmed V and J ends, which lost 8 bases and 0 bases, there was a span of 12 bases. CDR3 DNA sequence: TGTGCCAGCCCGCCCCATCACAGCACAGATACGCAGTATTTT. It yields the protein CASPPHHSTDTQYF.

The chain combines TRBV27 with TRBJ1-5; 10 bases map to TRBD1. The V gene's germline CDR1 is MNHEY and CDR2 SMNVEV (reference sequence). The CDR3 has 15 residues. With 2 bases clipped from V and 4 bases from J, the junction kept 2 bases outside the gene matches. The CDR3 here is CASSLRDRGNQPQHF. DNA of the CDR3: TGTGCCAGCAGTTTAAGGGACAGGGGTAATCAGCCCCAGCATTTT.

The chain has TRBV6-1 and TRBJ1-1; 9 nucleotides line up with TRBD1. V lost 4 bases to trimming and J lost 4 bases; unmatched junction nucleotides: 1. Germline V gene lookup returns CDR1 MNHNS and CDR2 SASEGT. The CDR3 is made up of 13 amino acids. The CDR3 nucleotides are TGTGCCAGCAGTGCACAGGGGGCCACTGAAGCTTTCTTT. Amino acids: CASSAQGATEAFF.